Sequencing of this T cell receptor beta chain was carried out in a study of T cells in Graves' hyperthyroidism and ophthalmopathy. This clonotype was picked up many times. No antigen is known for it. Each ophthalmopathy patient scored at least 3 on the Clinical Activity Score and at least 4 on NOSPECS grade, with duration under 3 months. Exclusion of patients followed from uncontrolled infection, other autoimmune disease, pregnancy or lactation. Diagnosing involved the use of clinical symptoms, serum thyroxine and TRAb, thyroid ultrasound and orbital computed tomography. The study's findings and limits: Peripheral blood also featured most of the thyroid clonotypes expanded above 0.001.

Researchers took RNA transcripts and amplified the TCR beta CDR3 regions from them. The HTBI primer set served for first-round RT-PCR of the TCR CDR3. TCRdb ran MiXCR on the multiplex PCR reads and lists one entry per CDR3 protein. There are roughly 500,000 distinct CDR3 sequences in the sample; around 15% occur only once, and 25% to 30% lies in the top ten. Germline CDR1 SGHRS, CDR2 YFSETQ. Deletions cut 0 bases from V and 8 bases from J, with 11 bases between. The CDR3 is 14 residues long. The chain has TRBV5-1 and TRBJ2-2; D may match TRBD1 or TRBD2 (5 bases each). Sequencing was carried out using blood. The sequence came from a woman in her twenties or thirties with Graves' ophthalmopathy. The CDR3 nucleotides are TGCGCCAGCAGCTTGGATATGGGACGGGGGGAGCTGTTTTTT. It specifies CASSLDMGRGELFF.